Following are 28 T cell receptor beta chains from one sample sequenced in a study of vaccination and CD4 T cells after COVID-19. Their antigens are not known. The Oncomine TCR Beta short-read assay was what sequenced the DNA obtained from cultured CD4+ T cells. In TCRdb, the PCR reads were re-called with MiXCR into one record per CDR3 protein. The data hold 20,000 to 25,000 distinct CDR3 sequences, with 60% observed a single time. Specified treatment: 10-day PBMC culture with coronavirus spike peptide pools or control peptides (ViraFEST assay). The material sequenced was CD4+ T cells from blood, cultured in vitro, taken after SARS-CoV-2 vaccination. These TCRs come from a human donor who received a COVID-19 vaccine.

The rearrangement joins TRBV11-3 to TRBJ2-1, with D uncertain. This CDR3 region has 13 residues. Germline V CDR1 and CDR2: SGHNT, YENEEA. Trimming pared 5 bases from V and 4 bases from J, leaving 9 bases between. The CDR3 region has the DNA TGTGCCAGCAGCCTAAACCAATACAATGAGCAGTTCTTC. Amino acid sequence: CASSLNQYNEQFF.

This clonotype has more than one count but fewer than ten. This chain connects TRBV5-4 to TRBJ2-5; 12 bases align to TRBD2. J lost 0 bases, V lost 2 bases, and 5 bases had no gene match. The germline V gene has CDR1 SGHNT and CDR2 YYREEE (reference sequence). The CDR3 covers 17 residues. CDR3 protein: CASSFPSGGVYQETQYF. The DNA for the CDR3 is TGTGCCAGCAGCTTTCCTAGCGGGGGGGTGTACCAAGAGACCCAGTACTTC. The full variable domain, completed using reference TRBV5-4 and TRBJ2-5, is ETGVTQSPTHLIKTRGQQVTLRCSSQSGHNTVSWYQQALGQGPQFIFQYYREEENGRGNFPPRFSGLQFPNYSSELNVNALELDDSALYLCASSFPSGGVYQETQYFGPGTRLLVL.

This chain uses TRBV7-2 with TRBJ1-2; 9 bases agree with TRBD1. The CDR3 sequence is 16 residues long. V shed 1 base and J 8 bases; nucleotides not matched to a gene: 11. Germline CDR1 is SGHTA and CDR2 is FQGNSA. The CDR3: CASSLVGRTGARGYTF. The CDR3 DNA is TGTGCCAGCAGCTTAGTAGGTCGGACAGGGGCGAGAGGCTACACCTTC.

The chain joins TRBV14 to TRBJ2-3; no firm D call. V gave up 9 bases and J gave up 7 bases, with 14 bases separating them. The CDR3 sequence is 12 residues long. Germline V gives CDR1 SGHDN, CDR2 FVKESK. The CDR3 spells CASKQAGYTQYF. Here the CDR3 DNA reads TGTGCCAGTAAGCAAGCTGGCTATACGCAGTATTTT. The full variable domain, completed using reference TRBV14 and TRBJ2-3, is EAGVTQFPSHSVIEKGQTVTLRCDPISGHDNLYWYRRVMGKEIKFLLHFVKESKQDESGMPNNRFLAERTGGTYSTLKVQPAELEDSGVYFCASKQAGYTQYFGPGTRLTVL.

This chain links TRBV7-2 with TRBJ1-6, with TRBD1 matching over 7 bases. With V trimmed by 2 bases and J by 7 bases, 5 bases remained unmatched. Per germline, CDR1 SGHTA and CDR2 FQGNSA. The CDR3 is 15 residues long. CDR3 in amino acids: CASSLWTGVNSPLHF. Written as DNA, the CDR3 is TGTGCCAGCAGCTTATGGACAGGCGTAAATTCACCCCTCCACTTT.

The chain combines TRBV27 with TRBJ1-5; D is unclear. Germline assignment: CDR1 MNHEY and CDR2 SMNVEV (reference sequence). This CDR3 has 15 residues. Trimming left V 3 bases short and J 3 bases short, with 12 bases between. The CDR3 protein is CASSFGRGNNQPQHF. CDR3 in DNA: TGTGCCAGCAGTTTTGGCCGAGGCAACAATCAGCCCCAGCATTTT.

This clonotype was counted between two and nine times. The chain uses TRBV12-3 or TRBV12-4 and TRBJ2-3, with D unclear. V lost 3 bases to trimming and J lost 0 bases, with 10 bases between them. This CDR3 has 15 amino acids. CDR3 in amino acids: CASSFWKTSTDTQYF. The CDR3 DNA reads TGTGCCAGCAGTTTCTGGAAGACTAGCACAGATACGCAGTATTTT.

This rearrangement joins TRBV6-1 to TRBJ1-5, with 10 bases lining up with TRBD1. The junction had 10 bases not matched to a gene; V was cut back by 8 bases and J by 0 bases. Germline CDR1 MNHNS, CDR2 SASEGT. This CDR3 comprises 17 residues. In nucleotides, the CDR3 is TGTGCCAGCCTGACAGGGGGCCCCCTTTATAGCAATCAGCCCCAGCATTTT. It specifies CASLTGGPLYSNQPQHF.

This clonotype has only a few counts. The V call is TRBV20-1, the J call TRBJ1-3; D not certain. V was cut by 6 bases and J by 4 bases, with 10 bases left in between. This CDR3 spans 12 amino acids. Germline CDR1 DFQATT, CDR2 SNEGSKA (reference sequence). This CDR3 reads CSATTAGNTIYF. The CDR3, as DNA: TGCAGTGCCACGACGGCCGGAAACACCATATATTTT.

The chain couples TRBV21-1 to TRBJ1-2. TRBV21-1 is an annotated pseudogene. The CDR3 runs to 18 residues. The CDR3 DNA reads TGTGCCAGCAGCAAAGATCGGCAGGGCTGGCTATGGCCCTATGGCTACACCTTC. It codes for CASSKDRQGWLWPYGYTF.

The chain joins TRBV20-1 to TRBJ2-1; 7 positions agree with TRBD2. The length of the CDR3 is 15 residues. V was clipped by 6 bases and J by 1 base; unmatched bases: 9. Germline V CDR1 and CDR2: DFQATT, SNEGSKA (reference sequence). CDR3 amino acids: CSASSGTSSYNEQFF. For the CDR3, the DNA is TGCAGTGCCTCGAGCGGGACCTCTTCCTACAATGAGCAGTTCTTC.

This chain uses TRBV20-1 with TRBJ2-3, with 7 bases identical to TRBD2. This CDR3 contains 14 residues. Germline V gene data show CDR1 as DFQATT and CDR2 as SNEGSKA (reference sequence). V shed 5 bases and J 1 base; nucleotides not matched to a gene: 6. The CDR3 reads CSARKAGRTDTQYF. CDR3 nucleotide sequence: TGCAGTGCTCGAAAAGCGGGACGCACAGATACGCAGTATTTT.

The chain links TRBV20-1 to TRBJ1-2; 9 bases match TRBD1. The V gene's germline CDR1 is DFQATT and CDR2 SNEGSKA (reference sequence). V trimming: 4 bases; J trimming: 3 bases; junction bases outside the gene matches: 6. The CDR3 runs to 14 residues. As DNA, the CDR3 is TGCAGTGCTAAAACAGGGGGCAAGGACTATGGCTACACCTTC. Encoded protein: CSAKTGGKDYGYTF.

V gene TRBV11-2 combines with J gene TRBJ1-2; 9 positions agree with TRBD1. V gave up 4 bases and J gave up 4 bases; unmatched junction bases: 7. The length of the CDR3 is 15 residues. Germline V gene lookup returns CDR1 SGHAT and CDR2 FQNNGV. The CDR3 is CASSSPGQGVYGYTF. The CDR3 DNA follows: TGTGCCAGCAGCTCTCCGGGACAGGGTGTCTATGGCTACACCTTC.

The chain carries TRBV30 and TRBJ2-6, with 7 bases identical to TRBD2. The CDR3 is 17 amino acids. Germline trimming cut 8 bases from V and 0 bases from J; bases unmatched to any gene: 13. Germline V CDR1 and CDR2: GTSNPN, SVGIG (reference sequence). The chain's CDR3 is CARGRGVGHSGANVLTF. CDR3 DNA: TGTGCCCGAGGACGGGGGGTAGGTCACTCTGGGGCCAACGTCCTGACTTTC.

The CDR3 sequence: CASSPVRWVYNTEAFF. The CDR3 coding sequence is TGTGCCAGCAGCCCTGTTCGATGGGTGTATAACACTGAAGCTTTCTTT. The rearrangement joins TRBV14 to TRBJ1-1; D remains unclear. V lost 4 bases, J lost 2 bases, and 17 bases lay in between. CDR3 length: 16 residues. Germline V lookup: CDR1 SGHDN, CDR2 FVKESK.

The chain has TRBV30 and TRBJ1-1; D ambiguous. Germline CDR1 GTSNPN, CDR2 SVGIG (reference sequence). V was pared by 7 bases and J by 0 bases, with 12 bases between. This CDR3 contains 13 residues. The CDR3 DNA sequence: TGTGCCTCCCCTGGACCGCTGAACACTGAAGCTTTCTTT. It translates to CASPGPLNTEAFF.

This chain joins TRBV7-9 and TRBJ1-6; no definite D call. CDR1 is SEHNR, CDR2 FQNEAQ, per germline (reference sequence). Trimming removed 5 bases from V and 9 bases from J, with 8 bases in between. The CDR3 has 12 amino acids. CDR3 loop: CASSAVPSPLHF. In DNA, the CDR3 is TGTGCCAGCAGCGCAGTCCCTTCACCCCTCCACTTT.

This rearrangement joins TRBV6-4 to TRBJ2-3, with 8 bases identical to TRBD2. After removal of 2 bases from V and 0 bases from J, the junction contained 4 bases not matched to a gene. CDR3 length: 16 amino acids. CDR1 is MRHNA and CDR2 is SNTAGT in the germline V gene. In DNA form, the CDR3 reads TGTGCCAGCAGTGACCCAGCGGGGGCGAGCACAGATACGCAGTATTTT. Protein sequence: CASSDPAGASTDTQYF.

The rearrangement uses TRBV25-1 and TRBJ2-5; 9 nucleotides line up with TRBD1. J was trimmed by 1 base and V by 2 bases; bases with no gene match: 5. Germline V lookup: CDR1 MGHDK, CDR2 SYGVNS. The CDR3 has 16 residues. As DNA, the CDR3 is TGTGCCAGCAGTGAACCTGAGACAGGGGGCCAAGAGACCCAGTACTTC. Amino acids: CASSEPETGGQETQYF.

The CDR3 DNA reads TGTGCCAGCAGCTACGGGACACATAATTCACCCCTCCACTTT. Protein: CASSYGTHNSPLHF. The chain has TRBV7-2 and TRBJ1-6, with a weak D call TRBD1 (6 bases). CDR3 length equals 14 residues. Trimming pared 4 bases from V and 5 bases from J, leaving 9 bases between. Germline V gene data show CDR1 as SGHTA and CDR2 as FQGNSA.

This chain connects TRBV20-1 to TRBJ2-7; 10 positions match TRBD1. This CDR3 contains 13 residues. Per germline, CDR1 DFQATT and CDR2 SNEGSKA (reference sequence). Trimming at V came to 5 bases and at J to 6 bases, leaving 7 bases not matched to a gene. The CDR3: CSAGDRGSSEQYF. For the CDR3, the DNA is TGCAGTGCTGGGGACAGGGGAAGCTCCGAGCAGTACTTC.

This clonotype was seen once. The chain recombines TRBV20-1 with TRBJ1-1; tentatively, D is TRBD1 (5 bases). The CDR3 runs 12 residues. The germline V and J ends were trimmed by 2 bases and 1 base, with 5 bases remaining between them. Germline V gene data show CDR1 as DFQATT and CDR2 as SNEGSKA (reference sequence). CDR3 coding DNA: TGCAGTGCTAGACAGGGGAACACTGAAGCTTTCTTT. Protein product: CSARQGNTEAFF.

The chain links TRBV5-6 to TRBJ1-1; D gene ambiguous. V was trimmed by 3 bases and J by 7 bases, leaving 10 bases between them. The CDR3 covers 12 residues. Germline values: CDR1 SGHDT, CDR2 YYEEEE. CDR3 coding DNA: TGTGCCAGCAGCTACAGTGACCTTGAAGCTTTCTTT. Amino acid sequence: CASSYSDLEAFF.

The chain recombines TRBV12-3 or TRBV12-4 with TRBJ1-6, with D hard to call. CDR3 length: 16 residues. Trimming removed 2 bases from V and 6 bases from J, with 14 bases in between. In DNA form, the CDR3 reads TGTGCCAGCAGTTTATGGAACAGCCCCCTTAATTCACCCCTCCACTTT. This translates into CASSLWNSPLNSPLHF.

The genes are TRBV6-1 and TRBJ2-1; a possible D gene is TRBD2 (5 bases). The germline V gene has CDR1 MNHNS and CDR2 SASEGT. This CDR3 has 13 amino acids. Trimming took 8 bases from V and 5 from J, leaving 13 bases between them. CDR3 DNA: TGTGCCAGCGGTAGGCTAGCCGACAATGAGCAGTTCTTC. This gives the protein CASGRLADNEQFF.

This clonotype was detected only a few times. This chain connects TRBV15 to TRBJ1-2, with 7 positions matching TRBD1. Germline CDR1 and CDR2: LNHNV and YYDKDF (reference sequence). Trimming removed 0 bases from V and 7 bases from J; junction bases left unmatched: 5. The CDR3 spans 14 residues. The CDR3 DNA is TGTGCCACCAGCAGAGACGGGACAGCAGGTGGCTACACCTTC. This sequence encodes CATSRDGTAGGYTF.

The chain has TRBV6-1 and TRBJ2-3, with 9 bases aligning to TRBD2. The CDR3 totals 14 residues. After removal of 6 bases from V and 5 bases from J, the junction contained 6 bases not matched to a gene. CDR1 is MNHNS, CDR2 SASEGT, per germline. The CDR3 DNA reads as TGTGCCAGCAGCGAGCGGGGGGCGGTAGATACGCAGTATTTT. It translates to CASSERGAVDTQYF.